The rows below give T cell receptor beta chains drawn from one sample of a study of Ad26.COV2.S vaccination and SARS-CoV-2 variants. Data came from immunoSEQ multiplex PCR; TCRdb stores just in-frame clones and leaves some out. This sample has some 420,000 clones, with approximately 90% found just once. Sequenced material: peripheral blood, taken in a trial of Ad26.COV2.S vaccine versus placebo. The receptors shown here come from a person between 18 and 65 years old who received the Ad26.COV2.S COVID-19 vaccine or a placebo. The CDR3 runs from the conserved cysteine through the conserved F or W. D genes are given only for firm matches. Expanded clones get a size class; other rows say once, few or many, or leave the size out.

CDR3 protein: CAWSGDRSDQPQHF; CDR3 DNA: TGTGCCTGGAGTGGCGACAGGTCGGATCAGCCCCAGCATTTT; D gene: .; V gene: TRBV30; clone size: .; J gene: TRBJ1-5
CDR3 protein: CASSLGGGHTEAFF; CDR3 DNA: TGCGCCAGCAGCTTGGGCGGAGGGCACACTGAAGCTTTCTTT; D gene: .; V gene: TRBV5-1; clone size: .; J gene: TRBJ1-1
CDR3 protein: CASSLGQGDYGYTF; CDR3 DNA: TGCGCCAGCAGCTTGGGACAGGGGGACTATGGCTACACCTTC; D gene: TRBD1; V gene: TRBV5-1; clone size: few; J gene: TRBJ1-2
CDR3 protein: CASSQETGTSVFSEQFF; CDR3 DNA: TGCGCCAGCAGCCAAGAGACCGGGACTAGCGTTTTCTCTGAGCAGTTCTTC; D gene: TRBD2; V gene: TRBV4-3; clone size: .; J gene: TRBJ2-1
CDR3 protein: CASSSDARQPQHF; CDR3 DNA: TGTGCCAGCAGCTCAGATGCTCGTCAGCCCCAGCATTTT; D gene: .; V gene: TRBV7-8; clone size: .; J gene: TRBJ1-5
CDR3 protein: CASTLNNEQFF; CDR3 DNA: TGTGCCAGCACCTTGAACAATGAGCAGTTCTTC; D gene: .; V gene: TRBV7-9; clone size: .; J gene: TRBJ2-1
CDR3 protein: CAISVRYNQPQHF; CDR3 DNA: TGTGCCATCAGTGTTAGGTACAATCAGCCCCAGCATTTT; D gene: .; V gene: TRBV10-3; clone size: .; J gene: TRBJ1-5
CDR3 protein: CASSGDKNTEAFF; CDR3 DNA: TGTGCCAGCAGCGGGGACAAGAACACTGAAGCTTTCTTT; D gene: .; V gene: TRBV9; clone size: .; J gene: TRBJ1-1
CDR3 protein: CASSYDLVSGGYEQYF; CDR3 DNA: TGTGCCAGCAGTTACGATTTGGTCTCTGGGGGCTACGAGCAGTACTTC; D gene: .; V gene: TRBV6-2/TRBV6-3; clone size: once; J gene: TRBJ2-7
CDR3 protein: CASSTGPRHTEAFF; CDR3 DNA: TGTGCCAGCTCCACAGGGCCCCGTCACACTGAAGCTTTCTTT; D gene: .; V gene: TRBV7-2; clone size: .; J gene: TRBJ1-1
CDR3 protein: CSARLETQYF; CDR3 DNA: TGCAGTGCTAGACTAGAGACCCAGTACTTC; D gene: .; V gene: TRBV20-1; clone size: .; J gene: TRBJ2-5
CDR3 protein: CASSSGETYEQYF; CDR3 DNA: TGTGCCAGCAGTTCCGGGGAGACTTACGAGCAGTACTTC; D gene: .; V gene: TRBV12-3/TRBV12-4; clone size: .; J gene: TRBJ2-7
CDR3 protein: CASSFYGGRYEQYF; CDR3 DNA: TGTGCCAGCAGCTTCTACGGGGGGCGATACGAGCAGTACTTC; D gene: .; V gene: TRBV5-6; clone size: .; J gene: TRBJ2-7
CDR3 protein: CASIRRRDHEQYF; CDR3 DNA: TGTGCCAGCATCCGACGGAGGGACCACGAGCAGTACTTC; D gene: .; V gene: TRBV3-1/TRBV3-2; clone size: .; J gene: TRBJ2-7
CDR3 protein: CAWSVRGGASEQFF; CDR3 DNA: TGTGCCTGGAGTGTACGAGGGGGGGCGAGCGAGCAGTTCTTC; D gene: .; V gene: TRBV30; clone size: .; J gene: TRBJ2-1
CDR3 protein: CASSPLRGTEAFF; CDR3 DNA: TGTGCCAGCAGTCCCCTGAGAGGGACTGAAGCTTTCTTT; D gene: .; V gene: TRBV6-6; clone size: .; J gene: TRBJ1-1
CDR3 protein: CASSQDPSGGAKNEQFF; CDR3 DNA: TGTGCCAGCAGCCAAGACCCTAGCGGGGGGGCCAAGAATGAGCAGTTCTTC; D gene: TRBD2; V gene: TRBV4-2; clone size: .; J gene: TRBJ2-1
CDR3 protein: CASSLGDKNEKLFF; CDR3 DNA: TGTGCCAGCAGTCTGGGAGATAAGAATGAAAAACTGTTTTTT; D gene: .; V gene: TRBV27; clone size: .; J gene: TRBJ1-4
CDR3 protein: CASSFPRQGLYNEQFF; CDR3 DNA: TGTGCCAGCAGCTTTCCACGGCAGGGGCTTTACAATGAGCAGTTCTTC; D gene: .; V gene: TRBV5-4; clone size: .; J gene: TRBJ2-1
CDR3 protein: CASSPFGAGGSVETQYF; CDR3 DNA: TGCGCCAGCAGCCCCTTTGGAGCGGGGGGTTCGGTAGAGACCCAGTACTTC; D gene: TRBD2; V gene: TRBV4-1; clone size: .; J gene: TRBJ2-5
CDR3 protein: CASSYPERRLYGYTF; CDR3 DNA: TGTGCCAGCAGTTACCCAGAACGCAGGCTTTATGGCTACACCTTC; D gene: .; V gene: TRBV6-2/TRBV6-3; clone size: .; J gene: TRBJ1-2
CDR3 protein: CASTTLVGGGYGYTF; CDR3 DNA: TGTGCCAGTACCACCCTGGTTGGGGGGGGATATGGCTACACCTTC; D gene: .; V gene: TRBV19; clone size: .; J gene: TRBJ1-2
CDR3 protein: CASNELSSGANVLTF; CDR3 DNA: TGTGCCAGCAACGAGCTGAGCTCTGGGGCCAACGTCCTGACTTTC; D gene: .; V gene: TRBV28; clone size: .; J gene: TRBJ2-6
CDR3 protein: CASSMIRPNEQFF; CDR3 DNA: TGTGCCAGTAGTATGATTCGGCCTAATGAGCAGTTCTTC; D gene: .; V gene: TRBV19; clone size: .; J gene: TRBJ2-1
CDR3 protein: CASSPRGQGMEYF; CDR3 DNA: TGCGCCAGCAGCCCGCGGGGGCAGGGCATGGAGTACTTC; D gene: .; V gene: TRBV5-1; clone size: .; J gene: TRBJ2-4
CDR3 protein: CASSSPRQGAIEKLFF; CDR3 DNA: TGTGCCAGCAGTTCCCCCCGTCAGGGGGCGATTGAAAAACTGTTTTTT; D gene: TRBD1; V gene: TRBV28; clone size: .; J gene: TRBJ1-4
CDR3 protein: CAWSVQGIGPQHF; CDR3 DNA: TGTGCCTGGAGTGTACAGGGGATCGGGCCCCAGCATTTT; D gene: TRBD1; V gene: TRBV30; clone size: .; J gene: TRBJ1-5
CDR3 protein: CASSAVLGPDTQYF; CDR3 DNA: TGCGCCAGCAGCGCCGTTCTGGGCCCAGATACGCAGTATTTT; D gene: .; V gene: TRBV5-1; clone size: .; J gene: TRBJ2-3
CDR3 protein: CASSLVMTVSTDTQYF; CDR3 DNA: TGTGCCAGCAGCCTAGTCATGACAGTAAGCACAGATACGCAGTATTTT; D gene: .; V gene: TRBV7-9; clone size: .; J gene: TRBJ2-3
CDR3 protein: CASSSYGNTEAFF; CDR3 DNA: TGTGCCAGCAGCTCCTACGGGAACACTGAAGCTTTCTTT; D gene: .; V gene: TRBV7-3; clone size: .; J gene: TRBJ1-1
CDR3 protein: CASSPGTGQETQYF; CDR3 DNA: TGCGCCAGCAGCCCCGGGACAGGACAAGAGACCCAGTACTTC; D gene: TRBD1; V gene: TRBV5-1; clone size: .; J gene: TRBJ2-5
CDR3 protein: CATSRVRPSNQPQHF; CDR3 DNA: TGTGCCACCAGCAGGGTCAGGCCCAGCAATCAGCCCCAGCATTTT; D gene: .; V gene: TRBV15; clone size: .; J gene: TRBJ1-5
CDR3 protein: CASSFTGTSSGGELFF; CDR3 DNA: TGTGCCAGCAGTTTTACCGGGACTAGCTCTGGCGGGGAGCTGTTTTTT; D gene: TRBD2; V gene: TRBV6-2/TRBV6-3; clone size: .; J gene: TRBJ2-2
CDR3 protein: CASSPLGHEKLFF; CDR3 DNA: TGTGCCAGCTCACCGCTGGGCCATGAAAAACTGTTTTTT; D gene: .; V gene: TRBV18; clone size: .; J gene: TRBJ1-4
CDR3 protein: CASSPGLAYEQYF; CDR3 DNA: TGTGCCAGCAGCCCGGGACTAGCTTACGAGCAGTACTTC; D gene: TRBD2; V gene: TRBV4-2; clone size: .; J gene: TRBJ2-7
CDR3 protein: CASSLGRTSGGETQYF; CDR3 DNA: TGTGCCAGCAGCTTGGGGCGGACTAGCGGGGGGGAGACCCAGTACTTC; D gene: TRBD2; V gene: TRBV5-4; clone size: .; J gene: TRBJ2-5
CDR3 protein: CASSRGQIEAFF; CDR3 DNA: TGTGCCAGCAGTCGCGGACAGATAGAAGCTTTCTTT; D gene: .; V gene: TRBV2; clone size: .; J gene: TRBJ1-1
CDR3 protein: CASSPTGGVTGANVLTF; CDR3 DNA: TGTGCCAGCAGCCCGACAGGGGGCGTTACTGGGGCCAACGTCCTGACTTTC; D gene: TRBD1; V gene: TRBV5-6; clone size: .; J gene: TRBJ2-6
CDR3 protein: CASRPLSGGINEQFF; CDR3 DNA: TGCGCCAGCAGACCCCTAAGCGGGGGGATTAATGAGCAGTTCTTC; D gene: TRBD2; V gene: TRBV4-1; clone size: .; J gene: TRBJ2-1